The 20 T cell receptor beta chains in this list originate from one sample, sequenced in a study of PD-1 blockade in classical Hodgkin lymphoma. Exposure to brentuximab vedotin varied, and each patient had relapsed following autologous stem cell transplantation. Measured with immunoSEQ multiplex PCR; TCRdb has only the in-frame clones, and not every one. The table lists 29,000 or so clones, more than 60% of them singletons, with about 15% in the top ten. The specimen comprised peripheral blood mononuclear cells (PBMCs), sampled before the second cycle of nivolumab. The receptors stem from a human donor with classical Hodgkin lymphoma.

The chain links TRBV7-6 to TRBJ2-1; 12 positions agree with TRBD2. V was clipped by 0 bases and J by 9 bases; unmatched bases: 9. The CDR3 sequence is 17 residues long. Per the germline V gene, CDR1 is SGHVS and CDR2 is FNYEAQ. CDR3 nucleotide sequence: TGTGCCAGCAGCTTAGCAAGGACTAGCGGGGTCAGGAGTGAGCAGTTCTTC. This sequence encodes CASSLARTSGVRSEQFF.

The gene calls are TRBV6-1 and TRBJ2-7, with D tentatively TRBD2 (6 bases). V was clipped by 1 base and J by 4 bases, with 14 bases between them. The V gene's germline CDR1 is MNHNS and CDR2 SASEGT. This CDR3 contains 15 residues. The CDR3 here is CASSEGRGMRYEQYF. In DNA, the CDR3 is TGTGCCAGCAGTGAAGGGCGGGGCATGAGGTACGAGCAGTACTTC.

This sequence joins TRBV5-1 and TRBJ1-1; TRBD1 matches at 8 bases. Germline-derived CDR1 and CDR2 are SGHRS and YFSETQ. V lost 4 bases to trimming and J lost 5 bases; unmatched junction nucleotides: 10. The CDR3 totals 15 residues. This chain's CDR3 is CASSRPTGAGTEAFF. Written as DNA, the CDR3 is TGCGCCAGCAGCCGACCGACAGGGGCGGGGACTGAAGCTTTCTTT. Variable domain in full (rest from reference TRBV5-1 and TRBJ1-1): KAGVTQTPRYLIKTRGQQVTLSCSPISGHRSVSWYQQTPGQGLQFLFEYFSETQRNKGNFPGRFSGRQFSNSRSEMNVSTLELGDSALYLCASSRPTGAGTEAFFGQGTRLTVV.

This clone has a handful of counts. The V call is TRBV5-1, the J call TRBJ2-5, with 7 bases that match TRBD2. The CDR3 has 14 residues. The V gene end was trimmed by 6 bases and the J gene end by 1 base; junction bases not matched to a gene: 6. CDR1 and CDR2 (germline): SGHRS, YFSETQ. The CDR3 DNA reads as TGCGCCAGCAACGTGGGGGGGTCCCAAGAGACCCAGTACTTC. The encoded protein is CASNVGGSQETQYF.

The chain is built from TRBV5-4 and TRBJ2-1; 10 positions agree with TRBD2. Germline CDR1 and CDR2: SGHNT and YYREEE (reference sequence). This CDR3 has 14 amino acids. The V and J ends lost 9 bases and 3 bases, in that order; junction bases with no gene match: 6. The CDR3 DNA reads TGTGCCACGGAAGCGGGGGGGCTCTACAATGAGCAGTTCTTC. It yields the protein CATEAGGLYNEQFF.

The CDR3 spells CASEDPTGDGALHTDTQYF. In DNA, the CDR3 is TGTGCCAGCGAGGACCCTACGGGGGACGGGGCACTTCACACAGATACGCAGTATTTT. The chain recombines TRBV21-1 with TRBJ2-3; TRBD2 is taken as the D call from the table, unchecked against the DNA. TRBV21-1 is given as a pseudogene. This CDR3 has 19 residues.

The rearrangement uses TRBV29-1 and TRBJ1-1; possibly TRBD1 for D (5 bases). The germline V gene has CDR1 SQVTM and CDR2 ANQGSEA. The V gene lost 2 bases and the J gene lost 7 bases, with 17 bases spanning the gap. This CDR3 comprises 14 residues. The CDR3 DNA reads TGCAGCGTTGAAATGTCGGGCCGGGGCGATGAAGCTTTCTTT. Amino acid sequence: CSVEMSGRGDEAFF.

The V and J genes are TRBV11-3 and TRBJ1-5; D ambiguous. Looked up from germline, CDR1 is SGHNT and CDR2 is YENEEA. This CDR3 is 13 amino acids long. V lost 2 bases to trimming and J lost 5 bases, with 7 bases between them. The CDR3 nucleotides are TGTGCCAGCAGCTTAAGGGCCGATCAGCCCCAGCATTTT. It translates to CASSLRADQPQHF.

The sample holds a few counts of this clone. This chain connects TRBV4-2 to TRBJ2-7; TRBD1 or TRBD2 may be the D gene (5 bases each). The ends were cut back, 0 bases at V and 2 bases at J, with 17 bases in the middle. From germline, CDR1 is LGHNA and CDR2 YNFKEQ. The CDR3 length is 17 residues. The CDR3 DNA is TGTGCCAGCAGCCAAGAGTATTCTCCGGGACGGACCTACGAGCAGTACTTC. This codes for CASSQEYSPGRTYEQYF.

This clone was seen only a few times. The chain has TRBV5-6 and TRBJ2-1; the D gene could be TRBD1 or TRBD2 (6 bases each). Trimming took 0 bases from V and 6 from J, leaving 10 bases between them. The CDR3 consists of 14 residues. Per the germline V gene, CDR1 is SGHDT and CDR2 is YYEEEE. Written as DNA, the CDR3 is TGTGCCAGCAGCTTGGCGGGGGCGATCAATGAGCAGTTCTTC. Protein product: CASSLAGAINEQFF.

The chain carries TRBV27 and TRBJ1-1; 9 bases map to TRBD1. V shed 9 bases, J shed 1 base, and the junction held 12 bases outside the gene matches. This CDR3 contains 16 residues. Germline V lookup: CDR1 MNHEY, CDR2 SMNVEV (reference sequence). DNA of the CDR3: TGTGCCAGTAAACAGGGGGCGGGCTGGGGGAACACTGAAGCTTTCTTT. It encodes CASKQGAGWGNTEAFF.

The chain joins TRBV5-1 to TRBJ1-4, with TRBD1 matching 8 bases. J gave up 8 bases and V 2 bases, and 2 bases lay outside the gene matches. This CDR3 comprises 13 residues. Germline CDR1 and CDR2: SGHRS and YFSETQ. The CDR3 nucleotides read TGCGCCAGCAGCTTTGACAGGGGCGAAAAACTGTTTTTT. Its translation is CASSFDRGEKLFF.

The V call is TRBV23-1, the J call TRBJ2-3; no firm D call. TRBV23-1 is marked as an open reading frame, function uncertain. The CDR3 has 16 residues. The ends were cut back, 4 bases at V and 4 bases at J, with 18 bases in the middle. In DNA, the CDR3 is TGCGCCAGCAGTCCAACCCCTTTAAGATTTCCAGATACGCAGTATTTT. Protein sequence: CASSPTPLRFPDTQYF.

J is TRBJ2-7 and V is TRBV6-4; D is possibly TRBD1 or TRBD2 (5 bases each). This CDR3 spans 14 amino acids. Germline V gives CDR1 MRHNA, CDR2 SNTAGT. With 3 bases removed from V and 0 bases from J, the gap between germline ends came to 9 bases. In DNA form, the CDR3 reads TGTGCCAGCAGTGAGGGGGAGAGCTCCTACGAGCAGTACTTC. It encodes CASSEGESSYEQYF.

The V call is TRBV29-1, the J call TRBJ1-4, with D unclear. Trimming removed 5 bases from V and 4 bases from J, with 11 bases in between. Looked up from germline, CDR1 is SQVTM and CDR2 is ANQGSEA. This CDR3 contains 13 residues. The CDR3 coding sequence is TGCAGCGTTCAATGGGCGATTAATGAAAAACTGTTTTTT. Its protein is CSVQWAINEKLFF.

The CDR3 region is CASSLAGQGTQETQYF. As DNA, the CDR3 is TGCGCCAGCAGCTTGGCGGGACAGGGGACTCAAGAGACCCAGTACTTC. The V and J genes are TRBV5-1 and TRBJ2-5; 10 positions agree with TRBD1. CDR1 is SGHRS and CDR2 is YFSETQ in the germline V gene. Trimming cost V 0 bases and J 2 bases; bases outside gene matches: 4. The CDR3 is 16 amino acids. Looking up the rest from reference TRBV5-1 and TRBJ2-5 gives the full variable domain: KAGVTQTPRYLIKTRGQQVTLSCSPISGHRSVSWYQQTPGQGLQFLFEYFSETQRNKGNFPGRFSGRQFSNSRSEMNVSTLELGDSALYLCASSLAGQGTQETQYFGPGTRLLVL.

This clone has only a few counts. V gene TRBV2 combines with J gene TRBJ1-1; possible D gene TRBD1, 6 bases. The V end lost 3 bases, the J end lost 1 base, and 12 bases lay between the germline ends. The CDR3 covers 15 residues. CDR1 is SNHLY and CDR2 is FYNNEI in the germline V gene. DNA of the CDR3: TGTGCCAGCAGTGACCTCGGAGGGGGGAACACTGAAGCTTTCTTT. It specifies CASSDLGGGNTEAFF.

This chain joins TRBV2 and TRBJ2-1, with a weak D call TRBD2 (5 bases). Germline values: CDR1 SNHLY, CDR2 FYNNEI. Trimming took off 2 bases at V and 10 bases at J, with 15 bases between the two ends. This CDR3 comprises 14 residues. This CDR3 is CASSELEGPGEQFF. The CDR3 DNA reads as TGTGCCAGCAGTGAACTAGAGGGCCCGGGGGAGCAGTTCTTC.

This sequence joins TRBV5-1 and TRBJ1-5; D may be TRBD1 (6 bases). V dropped 4 bases and J dropped 7 bases, with 18 bases sitting between them. This CDR3 is 15 amino acids long. Per germline, CDR1 SGHRS and CDR2 YFSETQ. This CDR3 reads CASSDEGGVGQPQHF. CDR3 DNA sequence: TGCGCCAGCAGCGATGAAGGGGGGGTAGGACAGCCCCAGCATTTT. Complete variable domain (other parts from reference TRBV5-1 and TRBJ1-5): KAGVTQTPRYLIKTRGQQVTLSCSPISGHRSVSWYQQTPGQGLQFLFEYFSETQRNKGNFPGRFSGRQFSNSRSEMNVSTLELGDSALYLCASSDEGGVGQPQHFGDGTRLSIL.

This clone was recorded only once. The CDR3 DNA sequence: TGTGCCAGCAGAGGAGACTCCTATAATTCACCCCTCCACTTT. It is translated as CASRGDSYNSPLHF. The chain couples TRBV2 to TRBJ1-6; D is unresolved. The CDR3 has 14 residues. Germline assignment: CDR1 SNHLY and CDR2 FYNNEI. Trimming cost V 6 bases and J 0 bases, with 6 bases left between them. Based on the CDR3 plus reference TRBV2 and TRBJ1-6, the full variable domain is EPEVTQTPSHQVTQMGQEVILRCVPISNHLYFYWYRQILGQKVEFLVSFYNNEISEKSEIFDDQFSVERPDGSNFTLKIRSTKLEDSAMYFCASRGDSYNSPLHFGNGTRLTVT.